The table lists the clone carrying this T cell receptor beta chain with a few counts. There are 17 residues in the CDR3. V was shortened by 0 bases and J by 0 bases, with 14 bases between the two germline ends. Per germline, CDR1 MNHEY and CDR2 SVGAGI. TCRdb processed the 5' RACE reads anew with MiXCR; each CDR3 protein has one entry. The sample contains 25,000 to 40,000 distinct CDR3 sequences, roughly a quarter of which appear only once. This sequence joins TRBV6-5 and TRBJ2-5, with a tentative D call TRBD1 (8 bases). The clonotype originates from a female donor with breast cancer. Sequenced material: memory CD4+ T cells sorted from blood. Subset indicated: memory CD4+ T cells, CD4+CD45RO+CD25-. This CDR3 is CASSYSTGGEYQETQYF. CDR3 sequence (DNA): TGTGCCAGCAGTTACTCTACAGGGGGGGAGTACCAAGAGACCCAGTACTTC.